This T cell receptor (beta chain) was retrieved from a study of regulatory T cells in long-lasting Graves disease. Study observations and caveats: Persistent Graves' patients showed reduced TCR diversity versus newly diagnosed patients.

Indicated time point: newly diagnosed GD, antithyroid drugs for less than 3 months. Generation of the TCR library employed RNA extracted from PBMCs. This clonotype was counted at least ten times. The antigen is undetermined. iRepertoire HTBI primers and Arm-PCR of CDR3 regions built TCR beta libraries. One entry per CDR3 protein results from TCRdb running MiXCR on the multiplex PCR reads. This table holds a few hundred thousand distinct CDR3 sequences, about an eighth found once. The CDR3 extends over 15 amino acids. Germline values: CDR1 SGHAT, CDR2 FQNNGV. The V gene end was trimmed by 4 bases and the J gene end by 0 bases; junction bases not matched to a gene: 4. The sample was also linked to a second study, of T cells in Graves' hyperthyroidism and ophthalmopathy. That investigation notes: HTBI primers were used for first-round RT-PCR of the TCR CDR3.

The receptor's source is a woman aged 18-29 years with Graves disease. V usage is TRBV11-2 and J usage is TRBJ2-7; 9 bases line up with TRBD1. Sequences were derived from peripheral blood mononuclear cells (PBMCs), sampled at new diagnosis, from a patient treated with antithyroid drugs. CDR3 bases: TGTGCCAGCAGCTGGGGGACAGGGACCTCCTACGAGCAGTACGTC. As protein: CASSWGTGTSYEQYV.